This TCR beta chain was documented in a study of shared clonotypes between healthy human individuals. Deep-level running was used for the assay. Repertoires were generated with immunoSEQ multiplex PCR, while TCRdb's copy carries only in-frame clones and drops some. Of 330,000 or so clones in the sample, around 67% were seen once. Free of recent acute infections or vaccinations, the donors were healthy HIV-negative adults. The length of the CDR3 is 13 residues. Trimming cost V 1 base and J 5 bases, with 9 bases left between them. Germline V gives CDR1 SGHRS, CDR2 YFSETQ. This sequence originates from a young man in good health. Sequencing was done on a sample of memory CD4+ T cells sorted from blood. Indicated subset: CD45RA-negative fraction. The chain has TRBV5-1 and TRBJ1-2; D call uncertain. Here the CDR3 DNA reads TGCGCCAGCAGCTTGAATAGGGATTATGGCTACACCTTC. Translation gives CASSLNRDYGYTF.